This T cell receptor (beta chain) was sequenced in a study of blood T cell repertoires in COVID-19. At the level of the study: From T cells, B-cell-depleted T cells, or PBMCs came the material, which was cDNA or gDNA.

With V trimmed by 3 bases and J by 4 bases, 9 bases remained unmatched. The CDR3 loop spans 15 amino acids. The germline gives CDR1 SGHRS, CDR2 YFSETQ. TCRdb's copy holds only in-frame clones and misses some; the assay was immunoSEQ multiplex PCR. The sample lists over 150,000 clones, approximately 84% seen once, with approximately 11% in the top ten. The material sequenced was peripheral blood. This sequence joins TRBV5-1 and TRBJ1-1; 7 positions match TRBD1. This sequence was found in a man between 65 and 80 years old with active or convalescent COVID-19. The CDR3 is CASSWNRGSSTEAFF. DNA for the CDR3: TGCGCCAGCAGCTGGAACAGGGGAAGTAGCACTGAAGCTTTCTTT.